The 21 T cell receptor beta chains reported below all come from one sample, sequenced in a study of cytomegalovirus exposure and HLA in healthy donors. The study ran its PCR with 60 Vbeta and 13 Jbeta primers. Produced via immunoSEQ multiplex PCR; TCRdb's table is partial and in-frame only. The sample consists of 100,000 to 150,000 clones, more than 60% of them appearing once. The sequencing sample was made of PBMCs. These receptor sequences come from a woman aged 40 to 50 in good health and CMV-seronegative.

The gene calls are TRBV7-7 and TRBJ2-5; 9 bases are a match to TRBD1. Matching the DNA end better, TRBJ2-7 makes the J call doubtful. The CDR3 covers 13 residues. Germline CDR1 and CDR2: SSHAT and FNYEAQ (reference sequence). In DNA, the CDR3 is TGTGCCAGCAGCAGGGACAGGGAGTACGAGCAGTACTTC. Amino acids: CASSRDREYEQYF.

The chain couples TRBV11-2 to TRBJ2-7; D perhaps matches TRBD2 (6 bases). The V end lost 0 bases, the J end lost 3 bases, and 12 bases lay between the germline ends. Germline CDR1 is SGHAT and CDR2 is FQNNGV. This CDR3 contains 15 residues. The CDR3 DNA reads TGTGCCAGCAGCTTAGAGTGGGAGGCCTTCTACGAGCAGTACTTC. Translating it yields CASSLEWEAFYEQYF.

The chain's CDR3 is CASSLNAGGAAGYTF. DNA for the CDR3: TGCGCCAGCAGCTTGAACGCAGGGGGCGCGGCAGGCTACACCTTC. The chain recombines TRBV5-1 with TRBJ1-2; 8 nucleotides match TRBD1. Losses at the gene ends were 1 base for V and 8 bases for J; bases not matched to a gene: 10. Looked up from germline, CDR1 is SGHRS and CDR2 is YFSETQ. This CDR3 region has 15 residues.

V usage is TRBV5-1 and J usage is TRBJ1-1; D perhaps matches TRBD1 (6 bases). This CDR3 is built from 19 residues. The germline V gene encodes CDR1 SGHRS and CDR2 YFSETQ. The V gene lost 3 bases and the J gene lost 0 bases, with 24 bases spanning the gap. The CDR3 DNA reads TGCGCCAGCAGCTACAGACCCTCAGGGGAGTCAAGAATGAACACTGAAGCTTTCTTT. Protein sequence: CASSYRPSGESRMNTEAFF.

This rearrangement joins TRBV5-1 to TRBJ2-2; 10 bases line up with TRBD1. The CDR3 is 17 amino acids. Trimming at V came to 4 bases and at J to 4 bases, leaving 10 bases not matched to a gene. The germline gives CDR1 SGHRS, CDR2 YFSETQ. In DNA, the CDR3 is TGCGCCAGCAGCATTCCCGGGACAGGGGTCACCACCGGGGAGCTGTTTTTT. It is translated as CASSIPGTGVTTGELFF.

The chain links TRBV4-2 to TRBJ1-4; possible D gene TRBD1, 5 bases. The length of the CDR3 is 16 residues. CDR1 is LGHNA, CDR2 YNFKEQ, per germline. The V end was cut by 4 bases, the J end by 8 bases, with 20 bases between. CDR3 in DNA: TGTGCCAGCAGCCGCATGACGACAGAACTTGGGGAAAAACTGTTTTTT. This codes for CASSRMTTELGEKLFF.

The chain employs TRBV29-1 and TRBJ1-2; no firm D call. This CDR3 region has 12 residues. CDR1 and CDR2 from the germline V gene are SQVTM and ANQGSEA. V shed 0 bases and J shed 5 bases, with 7 bases lying between them. CDR3 coding DNA: TGCAGCGTTGAAGACAGTATTTATGGCTACACCTTC. Protein product: CSVEDSIYGYTF.

The CDR3, as DNA: TGTGCCAGCAGCTTGGGACTAGCGGGAGGGGGGTACCGTGAGCAGTTCTTC. Residues: CASSLGLAGGGYREQFF. The chain couples TRBV5-4 to TRBJ2-1; 14 bases align to TRBD2. Germline V CDR1 and CDR2: SGHNT, YYREEE (reference sequence). V shed 0 bases and J 9 bases; nucleotides not matched to a gene: 8. This CDR3 region has 17 residues.

The chain links TRBV5-8 to TRBJ2-1; 11 bases map to TRBD2. V dropped 0 bases and J dropped 6; count of bases not matched to a gene: 2. The CDR3 length is 15 residues. The germline V gene encodes CDR1 SGHTS and CDR2 YDEGEE. Here the CDR3 reads CASSLGLAGSNEQFF. In nucleotides, the CDR3 is TGTGCCAGCAGCTTGGGACTAGCGGGGAGCAATGAGCAGTTCTTC.

In DNA, the CDR3 is TGTGCCAGCAGCTTAACGGACCCGGGGGGACTCTCCTACGAGCAGTACTTC. This sequence encodes CASSLTDPGGLSYEQYF. This sequence joins TRBV11-2 and TRBJ2-7, with TRBD2 matching over 7 bases. CDR1 and CDR2 from the germline V gene are SGHAT and FQNNGV. Trimming at V came to 2 bases and at J to 0 bases, leaving 10 bases not matched to a gene. The CDR3 covers 17 residues. The entire variable domain, with the rest obtained from reference TRBV11-2 and TRBJ2-7, is as follows: EAGVAQSPRYKIIEKRQSVAFWCNPISGHATLYWYQQILGQGPKLLIQFQNNGVVDDSQLPKDRFSAERLKGVDSTLKIQPAKLEDSAVYLCASSLTDPGGLSYEQYFGPGTRLTVT.

This clone has more than one count but fewer than ten. The chain recombines TRBV6-1 with TRBJ2-7; D remains unclear. V was cut by 9 bases and J by 4 bases, with 22 bases left in between. Looked up from germline, CDR1 is MNHNS and CDR2 is SASEGT. This CDR3 contains 15 residues. CDR3 DNA: TGTGCCAGTTGTGCCGAGCAGAAGGCGGCATACGAGCAGTACTTC. The encoded protein is CASCAEQKAAYEQYF.

The J gene is TRBJ1-6, the V gene TRBV21-1; the table's D call TRBD1 went unverified against the DNA. TRBV21-1 is given as a pseudogene. The length of the CDR3 is 21 residues. CDR3 loop: CASSKAEVQGSGIVAISPLHF. DNA for the CDR3: TGTGCCAGCAGCAAAGCGGAAGTACAGGGAAGCGGAATTGTTGCGATCTCACCCCTCCACTTT.

The chain uses TRBV11-2 and TRBJ1-6, with 7 positions matching TRBD1. From germline, CDR1 is SGHAT and CDR2 FQNNGV. There are 15 residues in the CDR3. V lost 1 base and J lost 11; bases outside the gene matches: 8. CDR3 bases: TGTGCCAGCAGCTTAGCAACAGGGGCCAGGGCACCCCTCCACTTT. Translating it yields CASSLATGARAPLHF.

For the CDR3, the DNA is TGTGCCAGCTCACCGGAGCCTAATTCACCCCTCCACTTT. The encoded protein is CASSPEPNSPLHF. This chain uses TRBV18 with TRBJ1-6; D gene unclear. The germline CDR1 and CDR2 sequences are KGHSH and LQKENI. The length of the CDR3 is 13 residues. Between the trimmed V and J ends, which lost 3 bases and 6 bases, there was a span of 6 bases.

The gene calls are TRBV7-2 and TRBJ2-7; 8 bases fit TRBD2. From germline, CDR1 is SGHTA and CDR2 FQGNSA. With V trimmed by 3 bases and J by 1 base, 8 bases remained unmatched. The CDR3 extends over 16 amino acids. The DNA for the CDR3 is TGTGCCAGCAGCTTTCATTCAGGGACTAGTTCCTACGAGCAGTACTTC. Its protein is CASSFHSGTSSYEQYF.

The V call is TRBV4-1, the J call TRBJ1-2; tentatively, D is TRBD1 (5 bases). The CDR3 consists of 14 residues. CDR1 and CDR2 (germline): MGHRA, YSYEKL. Trimming took 0 bases from V and 8 from J, leaving 13 bases between them. The CDR3 protein is CASSQETTGGGYTF. The CDR3 bases are TGCGCCAGCAGCCAAGAGACTACCGGGGGGGGCTACACCTTC.

A few counts support this clone. The chain couples TRBV7-8 to TRBJ1-2; no firm D call. The germline gives CDR1 SGHVS, CDR2 FQNEAQ. V was clipped by 2 bases and J by 8 bases, with 12 bases between them. The CDR3 totals 13 residues. The CDR3 sequence: CASSLNVGGGYTF. For the CDR3, the DNA is TGTGCCAGCAGCTTAAATGTGGGCGGGGGCTACACCTTC.

A few counts support this clone. The rearrangement joins TRBV6-1 to TRBJ1-2, with 9 bases fitting TRBD1. Germline V gene lookup returns CDR1 MNHNS and CDR2 SASEGT. V gave up 3 bases and J gave up 4 bases; unmatched junction bases: 6. The CDR3 runs 15 residues. As DNA, the CDR3 is TGTGCCAGCAGTGAGAAAGAGACAGGGGGCTATGGCTACACCTTC. Its translation: CASSEKETGGYGYTF.

V usage is TRBV7-8 and J usage is TRBJ1-6, with TRBD1 matching 9 bases. This CDR3 is built from 18 residues. J lost 0 bases, V lost 5 bases, and 8 bases had no gene match. Germline values: CDR1 SGHVS, CDR2 FQNEAQ. The CDR3 bases are TGTGCCAGCAGCCTAGTAGGACAGGGGAGCTCCTATAATTCACCCCTCCACTTT. This sequence encodes CASSLVGQGSSYNSPLHF. Together with reference TRBV7-8 and TRBJ1-6, the CDR3 gives the full variable domain: GAGVSQSPRYKVAKRGQDVALRCDPISGHVSLFWYQQALGQGPEFLTYFQNEAQLDKSGLPSDRFFAERPEGSVSTLKIQRTQQEDSAVYLCASSLVGQGSSYNSPLHFGNGTRLTVT.

There are a few counts of this clone. The genes are TRBV5-4 and TRBJ2-1, with 11 bases fitting TRBD2. Per germline, CDR1 SGHNT and CDR2 YYREEE (reference sequence). The J segment lost 4 bases and the V segment lost 0 bases, leaving 0 bases of the junction unmatched. The CDR3 sequence is 15 residues long. The CDR3 DNA reads as TGTGCCAGCAGCTTGGGGACTAGCGGGTACAATGAGCAGTTCTTC. It codes for CASSLGTSGYNEQFF.

This chain joins TRBV5-1 and TRBJ2-5; 9 bases line up with TRBD1. The length of the CDR3 is 14 residues. CDR1 is SGHRS and CDR2 is YFSETQ in the germline V gene. Losses at the gene ends were 4 bases for V and 5 bases for J; bases not matched to a gene: 6. CDR3 region: CASSEGTGSETQYF. In nucleotides, the CDR3 is TGCGCCAGCAGCGAGGGGACAGGGTCGGAGACCCAGTACTTC.